Listed below are T cell receptor beta chains from one sample, sequenced in a study of T cell changes during pregnancy in multiple sclerosis. Generated by immunoSEQ multiplex PCR, the TCRdb table keeps only in-frame clones and is missing some. This sample yields about 51,000 clones, of which 85% to 95% are seen a single time; approximately 0.59% belongs to the top ten. Here the sequenced sample was CD4+ T cells from peripheral blood mononuclear cells, taken in the second trimester of pregnancy. The source of these receptors is a female donor with multiple sclerosis, enrolled in a pregnancy study. The CDR3 runs from the conserved cysteine through the conserved F or W. Fields, in order: D gene, J gene, V gene, clone size, CDR3 protein, CDR3 DNA. The D gene is left open where the match is weak. Size tells how often a clone was seen (once, few, many) or the class of an expanded clone, and some rows leave it out.

D gene: NA
J gene: TRBJ1-2
V gene: TRBV7-3
clone size: once
CDR3 protein: CASSLSGAPYGYTF
CDR3 DNA: TGTGCCAGCAGCTTAAGCGGGGCCCCCTATGGCTACACCTTC

D gene: TRBD1
J gene: TRBJ1-2
V gene: TRBV2
clone size: NA
CDR3 protein: CASKLQGGGGYTF
CDR3 DNA: TGTGCCAGCAAGTTACAGGGGGGAGGTGGCTACACCTTC

D gene: NA
J gene: TRBJ1-1
V gene: TRBV18
clone size: NA
CDR3 protein: CASSPVQDYTEAFF
CDR3 DNA: TGTGCCAGCTCACCTGTACAGGATTACACTGAAGCTTTCTTT

D gene: NA
J gene: TRBJ2-3
V gene: TRBV7-2
clone size: NA
CDR3 protein: CASSLDRSVTDTQYF
CDR3 DNA: TGTGCCAGCAGCTTAGACCGGAGCGTCACAGATACGCAGTATTTT

D gene: TRBD2
J gene: TRBJ2-7
V gene: TRBV5-6
clone size: NA
CDR3 protein: CASRLRGVGEQYF
CDR3 DNA: TGTGCCAGCAGGCTGCGGGGGGTCGGCGAGCAGTACTTC

D gene: NA
J gene: TRBJ1-1
V gene: TRBV18
clone size: once
CDR3 protein: CASSTGGGVNTEAFF
CDR3 DNA: TGTGCCAGCTCAACGGGAGGGGGGGTGAACACTGAAGCTTTCTTT

D gene: TRBD1
J gene: TRBJ1-6
V gene: TRBV5-1
clone size: NA
CDR3 protein: CASSLTGELVGSPLHF
CDR3 DNA: TGCGCCAGCAGCCTAACAGGGGAGCTGGTTGGTTCACCCCTCCACTTT

D gene: TRBD1
J gene: TRBJ2-7
V gene: TRBV4-2
clone size: NA
CDR3 protein: CASSQGGFTDRGNEQYF
CDR3 DNA: TGTGCCAGCAGCCAAGGAGGATTCACGGACAGGGGGAACGAGCAGTACTTC

D gene: NA
J gene: TRBJ2-7
V gene: TRBV20-1
clone size: NA
CDR3 protein: CSARASYEQYF
CDR3 DNA: TGCAGTGCTAGGGCCTCCTACGAGCAGTACTTC

D gene: NA
J gene: TRBJ2-7
V gene: TRBV11-3
clone size: once
CDR3 protein: CASSLGGRGNHEQYF
CDR3 DNA: TGTGCCAGCAGCTTAGGAGGTCGGGGGAACCACGAGCAGTACTTC

D gene: TRBD1
J gene: TRBJ2-7
V gene: TRBV5-6
clone size: once
CDR3 protein: CASSPGVTGIYEQYF
CDR3 DNA: TGTGCCAGCAGCCCCGGAGTGACAGGGATCTACGAGCAGTACTTC

D gene: NA
J gene: TRBJ2-7
V gene: TRBV7-9
clone size: NA
CDR3 protein: CASSHADPLGELYF
CDR3 DNA: TGTGCCAGCAGCCACGCAGACCCCCTCGGGGAACTATACTTC

D gene: TRBD1
J gene: TRBJ2-5
V gene: TRBV7-9
clone size: once
CDR3 protein: CASSRTGTQETQYF
CDR3 DNA: TGTGCCAGCAGCAGGACAGGTACTCAAGAGACCCAGTACTTC

D gene: TRBD1
J gene: TRBJ1-1
V gene: TRBV19
clone size: NA
CDR3 protein: CASSIPRQGGSWTEAFF
CDR3 DNA: TGTGCCAGTAGTATACCACGACAGGGGGGGTCGTGGACTGAAGCTTTCTTT

D gene: TRBD2
J gene: TRBJ2-2
V gene: TRBV2
clone size: NA
CDR3 protein: CAIKGTGGTTGELFF
CDR3 DNA: TGTGCCATCAAGGGAACGGGGGGAACCACCGGGGAGCTGTTTTTT

D gene: TRBD1
J gene: TRBJ2-4
V gene: TRBV5-4
clone size: NA
CDR3 protein: CASSSHRDRGLVAKNIQYF
CDR3 DNA: TGTGCCAGCAGTTCCCACCGGGACAGGGGGCTCGTAGCCAAAAACATTCAGTACTTC

D gene: NA
J gene: TRBJ2-7
V gene: TRBV29-1
clone size: NA
CDR3 protein: CSAREPGEQYF
CDR3 DNA: TGCAGCGCCAGGGAACCTGGCGAGCAGTACTTC

D gene: NA
J gene: TRBJ1-1
V gene: TRBV6-5
clone size: NA
CDR3 protein: CASSPTTNEAFF
CDR3 DNA: TGTGCCAGCAGTCCGACTACGAATGAAGCTTTCTTT

D gene: NA
J gene: TRBJ1-5
V gene: TRBV19
clone size: NA
CDR3 protein: CASNFVGSNQPQHF
CDR3 DNA: TGTGCCAGTAACTTTGTCGGGAGCAATCAGCCCCAGCATTTT

D gene: TRBD2
J gene: TRBJ2-3
V gene: TRBV19
clone size: NA
CDR3 protein: CASSYEGLAGDTQYF
CDR3 DNA: TGTGCCAGTAGTTATGAAGGGCTAGCGGGGGATACGCAGTATTTT

D gene: TRBD1
J gene: TRBJ1-1
V gene: TRBV5-4
clone size: NA
CDR3 protein: CASNLGGPLTEAFF
CDR3 DNA: TGTGCCAGCAATCTAGGGGGCCCGTTGACTGAAGCTTTCTTT

D gene: NA
J gene: TRBJ2-3
V gene: TRBV6-6
clone size: NA
CDR3 protein: CASFGGFGTDTQYF
CDR3 DNA: TGTGCCAGCTTTGGCGGGTTCGGCACAGATACGCAGTATTTT

D gene: NA
J gene: TRBJ1-5
V gene: TRBV7-2
clone size: NA
CDR3 protein: CASSSTEGNQPQHF
CDR3 DNA: TGTGCCAGCAGCTCAACGGAGGGCAATCAGCCCCAGCATTTT

D gene: TRBD2
J gene: TRBJ2-2
V gene: TRBV30
clone size: once
CDR3 protein: CAWSIYRGGVVELFF
CDR3 DNA: TGTGCCTGGAGTATCTACCGGGGGGGCGTGGTAGAGCTGTTTTTT

D gene: NA
J gene: TRBJ2-1
V gene: TRBV19
clone size: once
CDR3 protein: CASSPQDSGYNEQFF
CDR3 DNA: TGTGCCAGTAGTCCTCAGGACAGTGGCTACAATGAGCAGTTCTTC

D gene: TRBD2
J gene: TRBJ2-5
V gene: TRBV7-3
clone size: NA
CDR3 protein: CASSSSGGVETQYF
CDR3 DNA: TGTGCCAGCAGCTCCAGCGGGGGGGTAGAGACCCAGTACTTC

D gene: NA
J gene: TRBJ1-4
V gene: TRBV29-1
clone size: NA
CDR3 protein: CSVRSGGIEEKLFF
CDR3 DNA: TGCAGCGTCAGAAGTGGGGGGATAGAAGAAAAACTGTTTTTT

D gene: TRBD1
J gene: TRBJ2-2
V gene: TRBV2
clone size: NA
CDR3 protein: CASRPQGADTGELFF
CDR3 DNA: TGTGCCAGCAGACCGCAGGGGGCTGACACCGGGGAGCTGTTTTTT

D gene: NA
J gene: TRBJ2-3
V gene: TRBV2
clone size: NA
CDR3 protein: CASTSTDTQYF
CDR3 DNA: TGTGCCAGCACAAGCACAGATACGCAGTATTTT

D gene: TRBD2
J gene: TRBJ2-1
V gene: TRBV18
clone size: NA
CDR3 protein: CASSLGLASYNEQFF
CDR3 DNA: TGTGCCAGCTCACTCGGACTAGCGAGCTACAATGAGCAGTTCTTC

D gene: NA
J gene: TRBJ2-2
V gene: TRBV6-5
clone size: NA
CDR3 protein: CASSYNRAGELFF
CDR3 DNA: TGTGCCAGCAGTTATAATCGGGCCGGGGAGCTGTTTTTT

D gene: NA
J gene: TRBJ2-1
V gene: TRBV7-9
clone size: NA
CDR3 protein: CASSSSQKGNVRYDEQFF
CDR3 DNA: TGTGCCAGCAGCTCCTCCCAAAAGGGGAACGTACGCTACGATGAGCAGTTCTTC

D gene: NA
J gene: TRBJ1-1
V gene: TRBV6-5
clone size: NA
CDR3 protein: CASSYSRGRGTEAFF
CDR3 DNA: TGTGCCAGCAGTTACTCGAGGGGGAGAGGGACTGAAGCTTTCTTT